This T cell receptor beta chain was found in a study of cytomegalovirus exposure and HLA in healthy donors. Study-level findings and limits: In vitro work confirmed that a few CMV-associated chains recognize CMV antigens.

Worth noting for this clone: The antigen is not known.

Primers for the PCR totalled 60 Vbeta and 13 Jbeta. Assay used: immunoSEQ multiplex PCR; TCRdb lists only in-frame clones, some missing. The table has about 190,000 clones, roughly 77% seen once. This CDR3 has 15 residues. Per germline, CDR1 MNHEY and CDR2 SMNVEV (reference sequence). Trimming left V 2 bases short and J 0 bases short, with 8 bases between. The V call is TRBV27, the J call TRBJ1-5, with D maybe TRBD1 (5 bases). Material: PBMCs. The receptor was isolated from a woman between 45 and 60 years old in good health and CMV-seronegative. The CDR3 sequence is CASSLTGVSNQPQHF. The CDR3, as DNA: TGTGCCAGCAGTTTAACGGGGGTTAGCAATCAGCCCCAGCATTTT.